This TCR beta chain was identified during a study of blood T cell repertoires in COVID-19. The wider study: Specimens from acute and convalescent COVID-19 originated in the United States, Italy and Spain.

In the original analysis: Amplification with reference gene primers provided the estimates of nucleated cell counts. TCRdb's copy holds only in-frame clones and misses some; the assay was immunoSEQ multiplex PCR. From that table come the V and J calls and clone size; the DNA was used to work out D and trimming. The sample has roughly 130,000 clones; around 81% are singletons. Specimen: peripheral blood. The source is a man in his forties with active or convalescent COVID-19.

As DNA, the CDR3 is TGTGCCAGCAGCCAGAGGGGGCAGGGGGGACAGACCCAGTACTTC. It encodes CASSQRGQGGQTQYF. The chain joins TRBV7-2 to TRBJ2-5, with D maybe TRBD1 (7 bases). The CDR3 totals 15 residues. The germline V gene has CDR1 SGHTA and CDR2 FQGNSA. V was trimmed by 5 bases and J by 6 bases, leaving 19 bases between them.